This T cell receptor (beta chain) was sequenced in a study of shared clonotypes between healthy human individuals. As for the study in general: Researchers assigned three CD4 naive, three CD4 memory, two CD8 naive and one CD8 memory plate to each donor. The study's findings and limits: Deeper or shallower sequencing was expected to change how clonotypes are shared among donors.

As to this clone: What it recognizes is unknown.

Running of the assay took place at deep level. Repertoires were generated with immunoSEQ multiplex PCR, while TCRdb's copy carries only in-frame clones and drops some. The data contain 2 million to 3 million clones, 80% to 95% of them singletons. CDR1 is LGHNA, CDR2 YNFKEQ, per germline. The CDR3 has 17 amino acids. The trim removed 4 bases at V and 9 bases at J, leaving 13 bases unmatched. Sequencing was performed on naive CD4+ T cells from PBMCs. The subset was: CD45RA+ positively selected. The chain recombines TRBV4-2 with TRBJ2-1; 12 positions match TRBD2. This sequence was found in a man aged 18 to 29 in good health. Some clones in this sample may be carry-over from other donors' samples. The chain's CDR3 is CASSPLSLAGGPGEQFF. The DNA for the CDR3 is TGTGCCAGCAGCCCCCTATCGCTAGCGGGAGGGCCGGGTGAGCAGTTCTTC.